This T cell receptor (beta chain) was sequenced in a study of blood T cell repertoires in COVID-19. The overall study: Both acute and convalescent COVID-19 samples were obtained from the United States, Italy and Spain. T cells, B-cell-depleted T cells, or PBMCs supplied cDNA or gDNA.

Authors' processing steps: Nucleated cell counts were estimated from reference gene primer amplification. The protocol was immunoSEQ multiplex PCR, while the TCRdb copy is restricted to in-frame clones and leaves out a portion. The DNA was the basis for D and trimming; V, J and clone size are from that table. The repertoire consists of about 72,000 clones, with around 90% occurring once and the leading ten covering roughly a tenth. Germline V gene lookup returns CDR1 SNHLY and CDR2 FYNNEI. V lost 4 bases and J 3 bases, leaving 13 bases between the germline ends. There are 14 residues in the CDR3. Sequencing was performed on peripheral blood. This TCR was sampled from a human donor in a cohort sampled during active COVID-19. The genes are TRBV2 and TRBJ2-7; a weak D match, TRBD1 (5 bases). The CDR3 DNA reads as TGTGCCAGCAGTGGAGTGACAGACAACTACGAGCAGTACTTC. It encodes CASSGVTDNYEQYF.